This T cell receptor (beta chain) originates from a study of CD8 T cells in ankylosing spondylitis listed by TCRdb under 2017. For context, the study as a whole: The study set out to find disease-linked TCR variants by profiling T cell receptor beta repertoires in ankylosing spondylitis patients and healthy donors. The full study cohort comprised 25 ankylosing spondylitis patients and some 100 healthy donors. Samples of peripheral blood were taken, and for ankylosing spondylitis patients, synovial fluid was collected as well.

This clonotype showed up just a few times. What this receptor recognizes is not known. Base qualities are not recorded, but no much larger clone differs from it by a single base. The listed sequencing device is Illumina HiSeq 2500. TCR beta libraries were prepared by quantitative 5'-RACE with molecular barcodes. The authors processed their data as follows. Disease-linked TCR variants were identified with a new computational method built on a probabilistic model of VDJ rearrangement. In-frame beta chains were kept once TCRdb had trimmed the public reads at Q25 with fastp and called clones with MiXCR. CDR3 protein sequences are deduplicated, and each keeps its most common genes and DNA. TCRdb, rather than the study authors, made the V and J calls. A total of fewer than 550,000 distinct CDR3 sequences appear in this sample, approximately 5.3% of them only once. The ten biggest clones cover 3.5% of the sample.

What the authors observed across the whole study: Some TCR beta motif variants had previously been reported in synovial fluid and blood of reactive arthritis patients, which suggested common disease-initiation mechanisms. A CD8+ phenotype was shown by the disease-linked clones, which were found at relatively low frequencies in peripheral blood. Significant enrichment of the disease-linked clones was reported in matched synovial fluid samples from ankylosing spondylitis patients. Blood from ankylosing spondylitis patients appeared to be characterized by a TCR beta motif made up of under ten highly homologous amino acid variants.

CDR1 and CDR2 were assigned from the germline V gene as MNHEY and SVGEGT. Trimming removed 7 bases from V and 1 base from J, leaving 17 bases between the germline ends. From the cysteine through the phenylalanine, the CDR3 covers 15 amino acids. This entry keeps only the CDR3 DNA: 45 bases, framed from base 1. The chain is assembled from TRBV6-2 or TRBV6-3 and TRBJ2-7; a weak D assignment points to TRBD2 (6 bases agree). The specimen sequenced was blood, either unsorted or a sorted T cell fraction (not recorded which). The TCR comes from a male donor with ankylosing spondylitis. This receptor carries the CDR3 CASKRDSRESYEQYF. The sequence in DNA is TGTGCCAGCAAGAGGGACTCGAGGGAATCCTACGAGCAGTACTTC.